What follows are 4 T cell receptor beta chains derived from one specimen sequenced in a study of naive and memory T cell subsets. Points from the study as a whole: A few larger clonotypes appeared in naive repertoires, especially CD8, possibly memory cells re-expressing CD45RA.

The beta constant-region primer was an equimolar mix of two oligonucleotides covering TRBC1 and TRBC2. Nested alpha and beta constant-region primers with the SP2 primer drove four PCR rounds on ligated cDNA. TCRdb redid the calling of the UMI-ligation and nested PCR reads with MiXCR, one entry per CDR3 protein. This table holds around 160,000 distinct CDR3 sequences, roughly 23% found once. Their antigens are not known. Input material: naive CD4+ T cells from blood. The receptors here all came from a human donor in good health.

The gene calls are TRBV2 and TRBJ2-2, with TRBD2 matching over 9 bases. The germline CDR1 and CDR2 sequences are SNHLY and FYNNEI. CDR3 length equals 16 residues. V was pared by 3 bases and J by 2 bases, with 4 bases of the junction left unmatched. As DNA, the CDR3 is TGTGCCAGCAGTGATCTAGCGGGACCTAACACCGGGGAGCTGTTTTTT. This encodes CASSDLAGPNTGELFF.

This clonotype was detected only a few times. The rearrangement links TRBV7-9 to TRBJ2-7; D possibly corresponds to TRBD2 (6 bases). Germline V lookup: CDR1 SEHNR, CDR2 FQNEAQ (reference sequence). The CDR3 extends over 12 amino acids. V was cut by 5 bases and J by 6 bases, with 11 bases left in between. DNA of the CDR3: TGTGCCAGCAGCCCAACTAGCACCGAGCAGTACTTC. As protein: CASSPTSTEQYF.

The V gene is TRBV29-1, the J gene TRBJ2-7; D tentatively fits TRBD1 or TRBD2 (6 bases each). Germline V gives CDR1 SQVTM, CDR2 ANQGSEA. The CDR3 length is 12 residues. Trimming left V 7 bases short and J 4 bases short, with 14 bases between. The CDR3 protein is CSATGAGYEQYF. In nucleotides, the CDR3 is TGCAGCGCTACGGGGGCGGGATACGAGCAGTACTTC.

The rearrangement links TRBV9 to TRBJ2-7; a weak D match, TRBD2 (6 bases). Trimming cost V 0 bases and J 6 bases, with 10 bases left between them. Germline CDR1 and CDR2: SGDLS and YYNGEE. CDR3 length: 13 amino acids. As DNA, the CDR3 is TGTGCCAGCAGCGTAGACGGGAGCAGCGAGCAGTACTTC. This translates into CASSVDGSSEQYF.